These 5 T cell receptor beta chains came from one sample sequenced in a study of T cell repertoires in cytomegalovirus infection. Their specific antigens are unknown. One entry per CDR3 protein results from TCRdb running MiXCR on the reads. The table has approximately 730,000 distinct CDR3 sequences, roughly 36% seen once. The sequences come from cultured PBMCs, collected from culture after CMV antigen stimulation. All receptors come from a human donor in good health (CMV status not recorded). Some clones in this sample may be carry-over from other donors' samples.

A few counts support this clonotype. This chain uses TRBV7-8 with TRBJ2-7; no reliable D call. V was pared by 6 bases and J by 0 bases, with 12 bases between. CDR1 is SGHVS and CDR2 is FQNEAQ in the germline V gene. This CDR3 is built from 14 residues. CDR3 coding DNA: TGTGCCAGCAGACACAGAGTTTCCTCCTACGAGCAGTACTTC. Amino acid sequence: CASRHRVSSYEQYF.

This rearrangement joins TRBV6-2 or TRBV6-3 to TRBJ2-7; 10 nucleotides agree with TRBD1. The germline CDR1 and CDR2 sequences are MNHEY and SVGEGT. The CDR3 runs to 16 residues. V dropped 6 bases and J dropped 3; count of bases not matched to a gene: 11. Here the CDR3 DNA reads TGTGCCAGCAGACAGAGTAACCGGGACAGGGGCTACGAGCAGTACTTC. Translated: CASRQSNRDRGYEQYF.

The chain joins TRBV7-8 to TRBJ2-3, with 12 bases fitting TRBD1. CDR3 length: 15 amino acids. V lost 5 bases, J lost 7 bases, and 7 bases stayed unmatched. Looked up from germline, CDR1 is SGHVS and CDR2 is FQNEAQ. CDR3 region: CASSLTGQGANTQYF. CDR3 sequence (DNA): TGTGCCAGCAGCCTCACGGGACAGGGGGCAAATACGCAGTATTTT.

A few counts support this clonotype. The V and J genes are TRBV18 and TRBJ2-7; 11 positions match TRBD2. The CDR3 covers 15 residues. V dropped 1 base and J dropped 2; count of bases not matched to a gene: 1. From germline, CDR1 is KGHSH and CDR2 LQKENI. The CDR3 DNA is TGTGCCAGCTCACCACTAGCGGGAGGGACCTACGAGCAGTACTTC. As protein: CASSPLAGGTYEQYF.

The genes are TRBV27 and TRBJ2-7; 8 bases are a match to TRBD1. Germline CDR1 MNHEY, CDR2 SMNVEV (reference sequence). V gave up 6 bases and J gave up 6 bases; unmatched junction bases: 7. The CDR3 has 13 residues. The CDR3 nucleotides are TGTGCCAGCAGCCGGCGGACAGGGAGCGAGCAGTACTTC. Amino acids: CASSRRTGSEQYF.